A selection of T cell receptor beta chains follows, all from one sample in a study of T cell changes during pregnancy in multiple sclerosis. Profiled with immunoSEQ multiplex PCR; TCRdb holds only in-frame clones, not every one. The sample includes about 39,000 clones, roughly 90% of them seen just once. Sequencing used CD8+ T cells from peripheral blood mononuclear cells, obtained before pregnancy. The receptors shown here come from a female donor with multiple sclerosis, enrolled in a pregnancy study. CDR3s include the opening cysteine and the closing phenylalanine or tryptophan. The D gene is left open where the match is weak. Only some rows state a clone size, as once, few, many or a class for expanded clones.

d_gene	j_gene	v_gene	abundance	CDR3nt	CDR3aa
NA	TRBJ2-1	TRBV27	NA	TGTGCCAGCAGTTCCGGGATTTTACTCAATGAGCAGTTCTTC	CASSSGILLNEQFF
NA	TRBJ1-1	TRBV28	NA	TGTGCCAGCAGTTTAACGAACAGACGAACCTCTGAAGCTTTCTTT	CASSLTNRRTSEAFF
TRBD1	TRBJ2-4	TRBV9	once	TGTGCCAGCAGCGGCGACAGGGAAAAAAACATTCAGTACTTC	CASSGDREKNIQYF
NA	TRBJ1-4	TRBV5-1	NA	TGCGCCAGCAGCCCTCGGACAGTACCTAATGAAAAACTGTTTTTT	CASSPRTVPNEKLFF
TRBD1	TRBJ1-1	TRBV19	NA	TGTGCCAGCAGTGACAGGGGGATTAACACTGAAGCTTTCTTT	CASSDRGINTEAFF
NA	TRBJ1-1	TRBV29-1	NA	TGCAGCGCACACAGGGAGAACACTGAAGCTTTCTTT	CSAHRENTEAFF
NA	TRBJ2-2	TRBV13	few	TGTGCCAGCAGCCTAGCTAGCACCGGGGAGCTGTTTTTT	CASSLASTGELFF
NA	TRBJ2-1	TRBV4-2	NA	TGTGCCAGCAGCCAAGGTAACAGCCAGCAGTTCTTC	CASSQGNSQQFF
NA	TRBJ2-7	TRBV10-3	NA	TGTGCCATCAGTGATTCTAGAGAGCAGTACTTC	CAISDSREQYF
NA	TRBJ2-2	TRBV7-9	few	TGTGCCAGCATCGACACCGGGGAGCTGTTTTTT	CASIDTGELFF
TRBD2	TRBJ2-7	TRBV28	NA	TGTGCCAGCAGTTTAAGAGGGCGGGAGGGACACGAGCAGTACTTC	CASSLRGREGHEQYF